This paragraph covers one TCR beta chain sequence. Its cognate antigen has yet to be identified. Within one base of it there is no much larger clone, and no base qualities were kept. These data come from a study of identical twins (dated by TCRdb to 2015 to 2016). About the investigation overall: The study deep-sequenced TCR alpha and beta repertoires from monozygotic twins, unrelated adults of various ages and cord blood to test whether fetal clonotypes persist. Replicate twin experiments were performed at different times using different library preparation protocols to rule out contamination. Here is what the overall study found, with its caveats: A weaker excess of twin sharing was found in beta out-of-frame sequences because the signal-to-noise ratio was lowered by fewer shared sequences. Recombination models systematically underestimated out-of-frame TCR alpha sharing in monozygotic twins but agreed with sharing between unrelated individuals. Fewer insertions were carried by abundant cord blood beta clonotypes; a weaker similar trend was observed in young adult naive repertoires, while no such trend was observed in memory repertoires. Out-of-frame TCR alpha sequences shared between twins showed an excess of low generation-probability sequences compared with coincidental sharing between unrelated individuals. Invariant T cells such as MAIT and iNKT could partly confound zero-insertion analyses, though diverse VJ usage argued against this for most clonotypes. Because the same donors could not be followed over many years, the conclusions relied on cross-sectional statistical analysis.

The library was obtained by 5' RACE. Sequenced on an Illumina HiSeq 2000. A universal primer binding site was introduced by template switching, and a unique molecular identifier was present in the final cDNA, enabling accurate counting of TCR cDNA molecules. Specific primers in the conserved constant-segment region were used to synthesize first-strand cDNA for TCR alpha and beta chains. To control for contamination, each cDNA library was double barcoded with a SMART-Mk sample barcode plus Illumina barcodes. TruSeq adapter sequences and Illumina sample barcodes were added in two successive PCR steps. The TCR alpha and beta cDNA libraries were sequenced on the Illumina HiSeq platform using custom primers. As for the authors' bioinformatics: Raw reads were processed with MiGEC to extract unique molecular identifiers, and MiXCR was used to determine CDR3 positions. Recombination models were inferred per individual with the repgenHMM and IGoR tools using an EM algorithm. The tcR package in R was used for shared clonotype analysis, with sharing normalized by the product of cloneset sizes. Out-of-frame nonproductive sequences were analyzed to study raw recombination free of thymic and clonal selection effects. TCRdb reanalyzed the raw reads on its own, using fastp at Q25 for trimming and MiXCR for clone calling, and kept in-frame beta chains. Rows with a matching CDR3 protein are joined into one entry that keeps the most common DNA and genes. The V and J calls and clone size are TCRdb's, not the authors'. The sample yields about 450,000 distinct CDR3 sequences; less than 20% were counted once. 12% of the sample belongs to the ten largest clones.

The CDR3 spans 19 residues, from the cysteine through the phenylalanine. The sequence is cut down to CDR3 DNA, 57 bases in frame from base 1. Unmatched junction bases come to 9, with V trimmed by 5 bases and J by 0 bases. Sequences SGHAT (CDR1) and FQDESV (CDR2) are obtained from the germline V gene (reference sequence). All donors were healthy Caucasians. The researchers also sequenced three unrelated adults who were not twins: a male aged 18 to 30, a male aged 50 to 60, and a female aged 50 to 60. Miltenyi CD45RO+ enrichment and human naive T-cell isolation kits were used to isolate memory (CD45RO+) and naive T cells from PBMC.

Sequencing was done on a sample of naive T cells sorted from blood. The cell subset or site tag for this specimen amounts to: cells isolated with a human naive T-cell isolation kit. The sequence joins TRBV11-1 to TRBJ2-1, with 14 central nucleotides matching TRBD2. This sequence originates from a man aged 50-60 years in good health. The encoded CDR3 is CASSGPGLAGESSYNEQFF. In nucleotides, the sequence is TGTGCCAGCAGCGGTCCGGGACTAGCGGGAGAGAGCTCCTACAATGAGCAGTTCTTC.